This T cell receptor beta chain was recovered during a study of cytomegalovirus exposure and HLA in healthy donors. Study background: Tens of millions of unique TCRs from HLA-typed donors made up an early data release. Whole-study findings and limits: Analyses of presence/absence relied on an assumption of roughly uniform sequencing depth across donors. Whilst most TCR sequences proved rare, a subset of public TCRs occurred across many donors.

The PCR ran on 60 Vbeta and 13 Jbeta primers. The table came from immunoSEQ multiplex PCR; TCRdb's copy has only in-frame clones and leaves some out. The repertoire includes some 160,000 clones, roughly 80% of them detected once, and roughly 1.9% sits in the top ten. Germline V CDR1 and CDR2: SNHLY, FYNNEI. Trimming cost V 6 bases and J 4 bases; bases outside gene matches: 6. This CDR3 is 15 amino acids long. A word on this clone: Its antigen remains unknown.

The chain couples TRBV2 to TRBJ2-2; 9 bases line up with TRBD1. Sequencing was done on a sample of PBMCs. The TCR comes from a man between 18 and 35 years old in good health and CMV-seronegative. CDR3 sequence reads: CASSTGTGLTGELFF. CDR3 sequence (DNA): TGTGCCAGCAGCACCGGGACAGGGCTCACCGGGGAGCTGTTTTTT.